This note documents a single T cell receptor beta chain sequence. The data belong to a study of cytomegalovirus exposure and HLA in healthy donors. This PCR relied on a set of 60 Vbeta primers and 13 Jbeta primers. The repertoire was sequenced with immunoSEQ multiplex PCR; TCRdb's copy has only in-frame clones and lacks some. The sample records roughly 160,000 clones, almost 85% being singletons. Specimen: PBMCs. This receptor was taken from a young man in good health and CMV-seronegative.

The CDR3 spells CASSHNPGETQYF. The CDR3 DNA reads TGTGCCAGCAGCCACAACCCGGGGGAGACCCAGTACTTC. J is TRBJ2-5 and V is TRBV14, with D maybe TRBD2 (5 bases). The V end lost 3 bases, the J end lost 5 bases, and 10 bases lay between the germline ends. The CDR3 sequence is 13 residues long. Germline V gene data show CDR1 as SGHDN and CDR2 as FVKESK.